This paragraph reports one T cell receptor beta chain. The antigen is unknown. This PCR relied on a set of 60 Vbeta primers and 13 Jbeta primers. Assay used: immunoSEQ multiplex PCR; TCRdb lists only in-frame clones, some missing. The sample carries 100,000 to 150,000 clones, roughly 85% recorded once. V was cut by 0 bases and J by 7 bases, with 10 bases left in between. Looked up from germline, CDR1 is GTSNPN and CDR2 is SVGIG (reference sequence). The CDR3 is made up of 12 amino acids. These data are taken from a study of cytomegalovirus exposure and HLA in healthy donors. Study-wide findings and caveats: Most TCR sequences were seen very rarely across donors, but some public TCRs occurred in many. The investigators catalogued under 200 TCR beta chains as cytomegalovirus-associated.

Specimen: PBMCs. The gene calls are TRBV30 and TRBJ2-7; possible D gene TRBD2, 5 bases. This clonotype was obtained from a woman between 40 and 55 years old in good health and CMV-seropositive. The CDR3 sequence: CAWSVPTGEQYF. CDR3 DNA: TGTGCCTGGAGTGTACCGACGGGGGAGCAGTACTTC.